Presented here are 16 T cell receptor beta chains from one specimen sequenced in a study of vaccination and CD4 T cells after COVID-19. Time point defined: late sampling 161 to 241 days after vaccination in three convalescent patients. MiXCR was run by TCRdb on the PCR reads, yielding one entry per CDR3 protein. The sample lists 25,000 to 30,000 distinct CDR3 sequences; roughly 51% were seen once. Sequenced material: CD4+ T cells from blood, taken about 7 months after SARS-CoV-2 vaccination. These receptor sequences come from a human donor who had recovered from COVID-19.

This clonotype was seen a handful of times. The CDR3: CASSLARGGRETQYF. The CDR3, as DNA: TGTGCCAGCAGCTTAGCCCGCGGGGGGCGAGAGACCCAGTACTTC. V usage is TRBV11-1 and J usage is TRBJ2-5, with 8 nucleotides matching TRBD2. The ends lost 0 bases at V and 4 bases at J; junction bases unmatched: 4. Germline V lookup: CDR1 SGHAT, CDR2 FQDESV (reference sequence). The CDR3 has 15 amino acids.

The rearrangement uses TRBV7-9 and TRBJ2-7; 9 bases line up with TRBD1. V was pared by 2 bases and J by 2 bases, with 4 bases of the junction left unmatched. Germline values: CDR1 SEHNR, CDR2 FQNEAQ (reference sequence). CDR3 length: 15 residues. CDR3 residues: CASSLTGGHPYEQYF. Here the CDR3 DNA reads TGTGCCAGCAGCTTAACAGGGGGCCACCCCTACGAGCAGTACTTC.

This chain links TRBV6-1 with TRBJ2-7; D not resolved. Per germline, CDR1 MNHNS and CDR2 SASEGT. The CDR3 sequence is 12 residues long. Trimming pared 6 bases from V and 6 bases from J, leaving 12 bases between. CDR3 region: CASSNVAAEQYF. In DNA form, the CDR3 reads TGTGCCAGCAGCAACGTCGCAGCCGAGCAGTACTTC.

The chain recombines TRBV4-1 with TRBJ1-2; D is possibly TRBD1 (5 bases). Germline V gives CDR1 MGHRA, CDR2 YSYEKL. This CDR3 has 16 residues. Trimming removed 0 bases at V and 5 bases at J, with 16 bases between. The CDR3 DNA sequence: TGCGCCAGCAGCCAAGAAATTTGGTCCAAGGGGTATGGCTACACCTTC. Its protein is CASSQEIWSKGYGYTF.

The J gene is TRBJ1-2, the V gene TRBV25-1; TRBD1 is a possible D gene (6 bases). The V end was cut by 5 bases, the J end by 3 bases, with 13 bases between. Germline V gene data show CDR1 as MGHDK and CDR2 as SYGVNS. The CDR3 has 14 residues. DNA of the CDR3: TGTGCCAGCAGTAATCATCAGGGGTACTATGGCTACACCTTC. Residues: CASSNHQGYYGYTF.

CDR3 DNA sequence: TGCAGTGCTAGAGATGGGGGGCTTGGGCTAAATCAGCCCCAGCATTTT. Amino acids: CSARDGGLGLNQPQHF. This chain links TRBV20-1 with TRBJ1-5, with D possibly matching TRBD1 (6 bases). Trimming left V 0 bases short and J 4 bases short, with 16 bases between. The CDR3 has 16 residues. CDR1 and CDR2 (germline): DFQATT, SNEGSKA (reference sequence).

The chain carries TRBV7-2 and TRBJ2-7; maybe TRBD1 (5 bases). The CDR3 loop spans 16 amino acids. V lost 2 bases and J lost 3, with 17 bases in between. Looked up from germline, CDR1 is SGHTA and CDR2 is FQGNSA. The CDR3 loop reads CASSLIGQGVFYEQYF. For the CDR3, the DNA is TGTGCCAGCAGCTTAATAGGACAAGGGGTTTTCTACGAGCAGTACTTC.

The chain joins TRBV7-6 to TRBJ2-7, with D possibly TRBD2 on 6 matching bases. Germline-derived CDR1 and CDR2 are SGHVS and FNYEAQ. Trimming removed 1 base at V and 8 bases at J, with 9 bases between. The CDR3 consists of 12 residues. As DNA, the CDR3 is TGTGCCAGCAGCTTAGGGGACTCTCAGCAGTACTTC. It translates to CASSLGDSQQYF.

V gene TRBV6-4 combines with J gene TRBJ1-1; TRBD1 agrees at 7 bases. Trimming took 2 bases from V and 0 from J; bases not matched to a gene: 3. CDR1 is MRHNA and CDR2 is SNTAGT in the germline V gene. CDR3 length: 15 amino acids. The CDR3 DNA reads as TGTGCCAGCAGTGACCCCCAGGGGGTGAACACTGAAGCTTTCTTT. Translating gives CASSDPQGVNTEAFF.

This chain joins TRBV6-2 or TRBV6-3 and TRBJ2-7; 11 nucleotides line up with TRBD1. Germline V gives CDR1 MNHEY, CDR2 SVGEGT. This CDR3 comprises 17 residues. Trimming cost V 4 bases and J 3 bases; bases outside gene matches: 11. The CDR3 loop reads CASSSSATDRGRYEQYF. DNA of the CDR3: TGTGCCAGCAGTTCCTCGGCCACGGACAGGGGGCGCTACGAGCAGTACTTC.

This clonotype has a single count. As DNA, the CDR3 is TGTGCCAGCAGTGGGAGGGGTCGCGGTCAAAACAATGAGCAGTTCTTC. As protein: CASSGRGRGQNNEQFF. V is TRBV2 and J is TRBJ2-1, with a possible D match to TRBD2 (6 bases). V was cut by 4 bases and J by 5 bases, with 18 bases left in between. Germline V gives CDR1 SNHLY, CDR2 FYNNEI. The CDR3 totals 16 residues.

This chain links TRBV30 with TRBJ1-1; 8 bases line up with TRBD1. This CDR3 is built from 14 residues. V was clipped by 4 bases and J by 4 bases; unmatched bases: 8. Germline CDR1 and CDR2: GTSNPN and SVGIG (reference sequence). The CDR3 sequence: CAWKKTGVATEAFF. DNA for the CDR3: TGTGCCTGGAAAAAGACAGGGGTAGCCACTGAAGCTTTCTTT.

The V call is TRBV20-1, the J call TRBJ2-3; the D is unclear. This CDR3 has 14 residues. V dropped 6 bases and J dropped 2 bases, with 15 bases sitting between them. Germline assignment: CDR1 DFQATT and CDR2 SNEGSKA (reference sequence). The CDR3 loop reads CSASDLKSTDTQYF. The CDR3, as DNA: TGCAGTGCCTCGGACCTAAAATCCACAGATACGCAGTATTTT.

The table lists this clonotype with a few counts. V is TRBV28 and J is TRBJ2-3; 9 bases match TRBD2. V lost 3 bases, J lost 9 bases, and 10 bases stayed unmatched. The CDR3 sequence is 15 residues long. Germline V CDR1 and CDR2: MDHEN, SYDVKM. The CDR3 bases are TGTGCCAGCAGTTTGGGCCTAGCGGGATATCACACGCAGTATTTT. Its translation: CASSLGLAGYHTQYF.

The chain joins TRBV19 to TRBJ2-5, with no clear D. The germline V gene has CDR1 LNHDA and CDR2 SQIVND (reference sequence). Trimming shortened V by 6 bases and J by 7 bases, and 18 bases separated the two germline ends. The CDR3 has 14 amino acids. The CDR3 coding sequence is TGTGCCAGTAGCAACGACCCGAGTCTAGGGACCCAGTACTTC. It translates to CASSNDPSLGTQYF.

This clonotype was found a few times. The V and J genes are TRBV19 and TRBJ1-5, with TRBD1 as a possible D gene (5 bases). V was shortened by 6 bases and J by 3 bases, with 9 bases between the two germline ends. The V gene's germline CDR1 is LNHDA and CDR2 SQIVND (reference sequence). CDR3 length: 13 residues. The CDR3 loop is CASRGDVNQPQHF. CDR3 DNA: TGTGCCAGTAGGGGGGACGTCAATCAGCCCCAGCATTTT.